A selection of T cell receptor beta chains follows, all from one sample in a study of neurological immune-mediated disorders. TCRdb fed the 5' RACE reads into MiXCR, producing one record per CDR3 protein. This table has approximately 84,000 distinct CDR3 sequences, around 4.7% appearing once. Source material: PBMCs. The source is a woman aged 60-75 years with multiple sclerosis. Each CDR3 is given with its conserved first and last residue. Fields, in order: CDR3 length, J gene, V gene, clone size, D gene, CDR3 DNA, CDR3 protein. A D gene is named only where the DNA matches it firmly. Rows may omit the clone size; those that give it use once, few, many or a size class.

cdr3_length: 12
j_call: TRBJ2-3
v_call: TRBV11-2
clone_size: many
d_call: NA
cdr3_nt: TGTGCCAGCAGCCCCAACGAAGCTGCGCAGTATTTT
cdr3_aa: CASSPNEAAQYF

cdr3_length: 17
j_call: TRBJ2-5
v_call: TRBV24-1
clone_size: many
d_call: TRBD2
cdr3_nt: TGTGCCACCAGTGACCCCGGACTAGCAGCCCGACAAGAGACCCAGTACTTC
cdr3_aa: CATSDPGLAARQETQYF

cdr3_length: 14
j_call: TRBJ1-1
v_call: TRBV7-2
clone_size: many
d_call: NA
cdr3_nt: TGTGCCAGCAGTCGTGCGGCAGGGCACACTGAAGCTTTCTTT
cdr3_aa: CASSRAAGHTEAFF

cdr3_length: 15
j_call: TRBJ2-7
v_call: TRBV24-1
clone_size: many
d_call: TRBD1
cdr3_nt: TGTGCCACCAGTGATTTGGGGACAGGGGTGGACGAGCAGTACTTC
cdr3_aa: CATSDLGTGVDEQYF

cdr3_length: 16
j_call: TRBJ2-5
v_call: TRBV5-1
clone_size: many
d_call: NA
cdr3_nt: TGCGCCAGCAGCTTGGAGGGGACCTTGAGACAAGAGACCCAGTACTTC
cdr3_aa: CASSLEGTLRQETQYF

cdr3_length: 16
j_call: TRBJ2-5
v_call: TRBV4-1
clone_size: many
d_call: NA
cdr3_nt: TGCGCCAGCAGCCAAGCCTCGACGGACTACAGAGAGACCCAGTACTTC
cdr3_aa: CASSQASTDYRETQYF

cdr3_length: 13
j_call: TRBJ1-1
v_call: TRBV20-1
clone_size: many
d_call: TRBD1
cdr3_nt: TGCAGTGCTAGGGGGGACAGGAACACTGAAGCTTTCTTT
cdr3_aa: CSARGDRNTEAFF

cdr3_length: 15
j_call: TRBJ2-1
v_call: TRBV20-1
clone_size: many
d_call: TRBD2
cdr3_nt: TGCAGTGCTAGAGTTATCCTAGCGGAGTACAATGAGCAGTTCTTC
cdr3_aa: CSARVILAEYNEQFF

cdr3_length: 11
j_call: TRBJ1-2
v_call: TRBV29-1
clone_size: many
d_call: TRBD1
cdr3_nt: TGCAGCTCGGGGACAGGGGATGGCTACACCTTC
cdr3_aa: CSSGTGDGYTF

cdr3_length: 13
j_call: TRBJ1-3
v_call: TRBV2
clone_size: NA
d_call: NA
cdr3_nt: TGTGCCAGCAGAAGAGGGCTTGGAAACACCATATATTTT
cdr3_aa: CASRRGLGNTIYF

cdr3_length: 15
j_call: TRBJ2-7
v_call: TRBV7-9
clone_size: once
d_call: NA
cdr3_nt: TGTGCCAGCAGCTCTTTCAGGAAAGCTACCTACGAGCAGTACTTC
cdr3_aa: CASSSFRKATYEQYF

cdr3_length: 13
j_call: TRBJ2-7
v_call: TRBV20-1
clone_size: NA
d_call: TRBD1
cdr3_nt: TGCAGTGCTAGAAGGACAGGGGGCTACGAGCAGTACTTC
cdr3_aa: CSARRTGGYEQYF

cdr3_length: 15
j_call: TRBJ1-5
v_call: TRBV5-1
clone_size: many
d_call: NA
cdr3_nt: TGCGCCAGCAGCTTGACAGGCGGGGTCAATCAGCCCCAGCATTTT
cdr3_aa: CASSLTGGVNQPQHF

cdr3_length: 12
j_call: TRBJ1-4
v_call: TRBV5-1
clone_size: many
d_call: NA
cdr3_nt: TGCGCCCTTCGGGGGTTTCTTGAAAAACTGTTTTTT
cdr3_aa: CALRGFLEKLFF

cdr3_length: 16
j_call: TRBJ1-3
v_call: TRBV20-1
clone_size: many
d_call: NA
cdr3_nt: TGCAGTGCTAGAGAGACAGGACGTGTCTCTGGAAACACCATATATTTT
cdr3_aa: CSARETGRVSGNTIYF

cdr3_length: 16
j_call: TRBJ2-3
v_call: TRBV4-1
clone_size: NA
d_call: TRBD1
cdr3_nt: TGCGCCAGCAGCCAAGGTGGGGGACAGGCTACATATACGCAGTATTTT
cdr3_aa: CASSQGGGQATYTQYF

cdr3_length: 13
j_call: TRBJ1-2
v_call: TRBV29-1
clone_size: large
d_call: NA
cdr3_nt: TGCAGCGTTGACAGGGAAGGTAACTATGGCTACACCTTC
cdr3_aa: CSVDREGNYGYTF

cdr3_length: 16
j_call: TRBJ2-5
v_call: TRBV7-6
clone_size: few
d_call: TRBD2
cdr3_nt: TGTGCCAGCAGCTTCGTCACTAGCGGGGGTAGAGAGACCCAGTACTTC
cdr3_aa: CASSFVTSGGRETQYF

cdr3_length: 19
j_call: TRBJ2-1
v_call: TRBV6-5
clone_size: NA
d_call: TRBD2
cdr3_nt: TGTGCCAGCACCCGAATAGCGGGGGGCCTACAGAGCTCCTACAATGAGCAGTTCTTC
cdr3_aa: CASTRIAGGLQSSYNEQFF

cdr3_length: 12
j_call: TRBJ1-5
v_call: TRBV20-1
clone_size: many
d_call: TRBD1
cdr3_nt: TGCAGTCCCGGGACAGGAAATCAGCCCCAGCATTTT
cdr3_aa: CSPGTGNQPQHF

cdr3_length: 14
j_call: TRBJ1-1
v_call: TRBV6-5
clone_size: many
d_call: TRBD1
cdr3_nt: TGTGCCAGCAGTAATCGACAGGGGAGGCCTGAAGCTTTCTTT
cdr3_aa: CASSNRQGRPEAFF

cdr3_length: 14
j_call: TRBJ1-2
v_call: TRBV10-3
clone_size: many
d_call: NA
cdr3_nt: TGTGCCATCAGTACGGGACCGGCGGACTATGGCTACACCTTC
cdr3_aa: CAISTGPADYGYTF